The clone carrying this TCR beta chain was seen just once. Its antigen is as yet unknown. The CDR3 has 13 amino acids. V lost 6 bases to trimming and J lost 0 bases, with 8 bases between them. Germline CDR1 reads ENHRY; CDR2 reads SYGVKD. With the Oncomine TCR Beta short-read assay, DNA from cultured CD4+ T cells was sequenced. Each CDR3 protein is one row after TCRdb ran MiXCR on the PCR reads. The profile covers 3,500 to 4,000 distinct CDR3 sequences, with more than 30% appearing a single time and about a quarter taken by the ten largest. The sample originates from a study of vaccination and CD4 T cells after COVID-19. Noted treatment: approximately 9-day PBMC culture with coronavirus spike peptide pools or control peptides (ViraFEST assay).

The receptor's source is a human donor who had recovered from COVID-19. V is TRBV10-3 and J is TRBJ1-1; D is perhaps TRBD1 (6 bases). The sample taken for sequencing was CD4+ T cells from blood, cultured in vitro. CDR3 amino acids: CAIRQGMNTEAFF. The DNA for the CDR3 is TGTGCCATCAGACAGGGCATGAACACTGAAGCTTTCTTT.